Below, one T cell receptor beta chain is given with its context. The antigen remains unidentified. Peripheral blood from each donor was collected in a volume of about 10 milliliters. Using a J-beta primer mix together with a sample-barcoded 5' primer, a second PCR was run for roughly 6 to 12 cycles. MiXCR, applied by TCRdb to the 5' RACE reads, yields one record per CDR3 protein. The sample gives roughly 1.7 million distinct CDR3 sequences, roughly 32% of which show up once; about 11% is in the top ten. Germline values: CDR1 SGHDT, CDR2 YYEEEE. V was clipped by 2 bases and J by 0 bases; unmatched bases: 7. CDR3 length equals 18 residues. This entry belongs to a study of blood T cells in healthy people across ages. General study results and limits: Both higher diversity and more naive CD4+ cells marked long-lived donors when set against aged donors. Older age coincided with a roughly linear decline in TCR beta diversity per million T cells. Using unsorted PBMCs precluded a conclusive naive versus antigen-experienced comparison.

The receptor's source is a woman in her twenties or thirties in good health. The material sequenced was blood. The chain is built from TRBV5-6 and TRBJ2-6, with 8 nucleotides matching TRBD2. CDR3 DNA sequence: TGTGCCAGCAGCTTTTGGCGGGGGGCGCTCTCTGGGGCCAACGTCCTGACTTTC. It codes for CASSFWRGALSGANVLTF.